A single sample is the source of the 10 T cell receptor beta chains below, sequenced in a study of blood T cell repertoires in COVID-19. Method: immunoSEQ multiplex PCR; TCRdb's copy keeps in-frame clones and lacks some. The table records over 250,000 clones, about 81% of them present only once. Sequencing input: peripheral blood. These TCRs come from a human donor with COVID-19, enrolled during active disease. The donor label of this sample is uncertain.

This clone was detected a few times. V gene TRBV6-5 combines with J gene TRBJ2-1, with D possibly matching TRBD1 (6 bases). V dropped 6 bases and J dropped 8 bases, with 20 bases sitting between them. The CDR3 contains 15 residues. Germline CDR1 MNHEY, CDR2 SVGAGI. CDR3 in amino acids: CASRLQGIREDEQFF. DNA of the CDR3: TGTGCCAGCAGACTACAGGGTATTCGCGAGGATGAGCAGTTCTTC.

The chain has TRBV4-3 and TRBJ1-1; D possibly corresponds to TRBD1 (6 bases). Germline CDR1 reads LGHNA; CDR2 reads YSLEER. V dropped 1 base and J dropped 1 base, with 16 bases sitting between them. The CDR3 spans 17 residues. CDR3 sequence: CASSQGSGGFSNTEAFF. The CDR3 nucleotides read TGCGCCAGCAGCCAAGGATCGGGGGGCTTCTCGAACACTGAAGCTTTCTTT.

This rearrangement joins TRBV2 to TRBJ1-4; the D is unclear. Germline V gene data show CDR1 as SNHLY and CDR2 as FYNNEI. The CDR3 runs 14 residues. V dropped 10 bases and J dropped 0 bases, with 12 bases sitting between them. CDR3 nucleotides: TGTGCCACTCGCTACGATTCAACTAATGAAAAACTGTTTTTT. Protein: CATRYDSTNEKLFF.

The chain combines TRBV11-2 with TRBJ2-2; 10 positions match TRBD1. The CDR3 length is 15 residues. The germline CDR1 and CDR2 sequences are SGHAT and FQNNGV. The V segment lost 4 bases and the J segment 6 bases; nucleotides outside the gene matches: 5. The DNA for the CDR3 is TGTGCCAGCAGCTACGGGACAGGGGTGGCCGGGGAGCTGTTTTTT. It specifies CASSYGTGVAGELFF.

The J gene is TRBJ2-7, the V gene TRBV6-2 or TRBV6-3, with 7 bases identical to TRBD2. CDR3 length: 15 amino acids. Losses at the gene ends were 5 bases for V and 2 bases for J; bases not matched to a gene: 9. Germline assignment: CDR1 MNHEY and CDR2 SVGEGT. Here the CDR3 DNA reads TGTGCCAGCAGTCGATCGACTAGCTCCCCCTACGAGCAGTACTTC. Translation gives CASSRSTSSPYEQYF.

V usage is TRBV10-2 and J usage is TRBJ2-2; D might be TRBD2 (6 bases). Per the germline V gene, CDR1 is WSHSY and CDR2 is SAAADI. The ends were cut back, 2 bases at V and 5 bases at J, with 12 bases in the middle. The CDR3 runs 15 residues. The CDR3: CASSEGHRGTGELFF. DNA for the CDR3: TGCGCCAGCAGTGAGGGCCATCGGGGGACCGGGGAGCTGTTTTTT.

DNA for the CDR3: TGCAGCGTTGCGGGACTAGCGGGGCAGCAGTTCTTC. Protein: CSVAGLAGQQFF. This chain uses TRBV29-1 with TRBJ2-1, with TRBD2 identical over 13 bases. This CDR3 comprises 12 residues. V shed 4 bases, J shed 11 bases, and the junction held 2 bases outside the gene matches. Germline lookup yields CDR1 SQVTM and CDR2 ANQGSEA.

The chain carries TRBV14 and TRBJ2-7; 8 positions match TRBD2. Trimming cost V 6 bases and J 0 bases; bases outside gene matches: 4. The CDR3 is made up of 14 amino acids. Germline V gene data show CDR1 as SGHDN and CDR2 as FVKESK. DNA for the CDR3: TGTGCCAGCAGTACAGCGGGAGTCTCCTACGAGCAGTACTTC. Its protein product is CASSTAGVSYEQYF.

This chain connects TRBV5-1 to TRBJ1-4, with D perhaps TRBD1 (6 bases). Germline CDR1 reads SGHRS; CDR2 reads YFSETQ. V lost 4 bases, J lost 0 bases, and 16 bases lay in between. The CDR3 sequence is 17 residues long. The CDR3 DNA sequence: TGCGCCAGCAGCACAACAGGGCGGCTTACAACTAATGAAAAACTGTTTTTT. This gives the protein CASSTTGRLTTNEKLFF.

This chain uses TRBV3-1 (or the pseudogene TRBV3-2) with TRBJ2-1, with 13 bases fitting TRBD2. V gave up 5 bases and J gave up 9 bases; unmatched junction bases: 4. CDR3 size: 14 residues. Germline CDR1 and CDR2: LGHDT and YNNKEL (reference sequence). The CDR3 loop is CASSGRLAGGEQFF. CDR3 nucleotides: TGTGCCAGCAGCGGCCGACTAGCGGGGGGTGAGCAGTTCTTC.